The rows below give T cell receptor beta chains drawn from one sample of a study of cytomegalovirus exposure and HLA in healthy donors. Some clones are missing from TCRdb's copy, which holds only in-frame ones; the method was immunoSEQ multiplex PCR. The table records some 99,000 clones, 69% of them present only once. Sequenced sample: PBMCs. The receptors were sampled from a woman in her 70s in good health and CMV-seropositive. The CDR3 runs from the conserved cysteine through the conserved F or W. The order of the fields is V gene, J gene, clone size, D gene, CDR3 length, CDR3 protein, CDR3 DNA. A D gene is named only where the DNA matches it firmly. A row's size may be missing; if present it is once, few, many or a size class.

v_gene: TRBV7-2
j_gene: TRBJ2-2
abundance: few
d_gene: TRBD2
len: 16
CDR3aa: CASRIAGGLNTGELFF
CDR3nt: TGTGCCAGCAGGATAGCGGGGGGTCTGAACACCGGGGAGCTGTTTTTT

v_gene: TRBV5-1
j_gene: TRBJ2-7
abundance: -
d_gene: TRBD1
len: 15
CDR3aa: CASSVGTGKTYEQYF
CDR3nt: TGCGCCAGCAGCGTCGGGACAGGGAAAACCTACGAGCAGTACTTC

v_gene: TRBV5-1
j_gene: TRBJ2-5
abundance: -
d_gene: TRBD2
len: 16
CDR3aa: CASSLGGTSGSETQYF
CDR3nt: TGCGCCAGCAGCTTGGGTGGGACTAGTGGAAGTGAGACCCAGTACTTC

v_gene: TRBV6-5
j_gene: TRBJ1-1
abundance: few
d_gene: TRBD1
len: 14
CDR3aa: CASIGRTGNTEAFF
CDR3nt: TGTGCCAGCATAGGGAGGACAGGGAACACTGAAGCTTTCTTT

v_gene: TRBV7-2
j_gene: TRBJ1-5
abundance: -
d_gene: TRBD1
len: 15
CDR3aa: CASSRTGAKNQPQHF
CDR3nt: TGTGCCAGCAGCCGGACAGGGGCCAAAAATCAGCCCCAGCATTTT

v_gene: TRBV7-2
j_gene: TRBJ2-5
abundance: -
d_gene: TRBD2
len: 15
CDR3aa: CASSLSRGGEETQYF
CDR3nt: TGTGCCAGCAGCTTATCCCGGGGGGGGGAAGAGACCCAGTACTTC

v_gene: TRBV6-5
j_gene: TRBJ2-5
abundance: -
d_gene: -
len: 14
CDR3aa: CASSPSWQGETQYF
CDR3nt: TGTGCCAGCAGTCCCTCTTGGCAGGGGGAGACCCAGTACTTC

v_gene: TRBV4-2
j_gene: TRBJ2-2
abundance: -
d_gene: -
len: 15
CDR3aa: CASSQEGGGTGELFF
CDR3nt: TGTGCCAGCAGCCAAGAAGGGGGGGGGACCGGGGAGCTGTTTTTT

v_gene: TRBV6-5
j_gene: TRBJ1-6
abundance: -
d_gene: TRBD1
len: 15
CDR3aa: CASSYSRQGDSPLHF
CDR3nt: TGTGCCAGCAGTTACTCGAGACAGGGAGACTCACCCCTCCACTTT

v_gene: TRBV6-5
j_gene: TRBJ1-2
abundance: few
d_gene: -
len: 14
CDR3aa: CASSYSSGAGGYTF
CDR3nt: TGTGCCAGCAGTTACTCGTCAGGGGCTGGCGGCTACACCTTC

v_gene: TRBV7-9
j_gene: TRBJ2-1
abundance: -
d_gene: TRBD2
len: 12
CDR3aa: CALAGEYIEQFF
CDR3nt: TGCGCACTAGCGGGGGAGTATATTGAGCAGTTCTTC

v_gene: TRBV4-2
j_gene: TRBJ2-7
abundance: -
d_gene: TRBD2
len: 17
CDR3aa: CASSQDWASGGSYEQYF
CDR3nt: TGTGCCAGCAGCCAAGATTGGGCTAGCGGGGGGTCCTACGAGCAGTACTTC

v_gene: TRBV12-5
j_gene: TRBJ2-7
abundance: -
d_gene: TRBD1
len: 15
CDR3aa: CASGSTPAGGYEQYF
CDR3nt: TGTGCTAGTGGTTCGACCCCGGCAGGGGGCTACGAGCAGTACTTC

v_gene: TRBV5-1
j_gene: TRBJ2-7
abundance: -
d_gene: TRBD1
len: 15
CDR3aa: CASSLAGTGSYEQYF
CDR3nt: TGCGCCAGCAGCTTGGCTGGGACAGGTTCCTACGAGCAGTACTTC

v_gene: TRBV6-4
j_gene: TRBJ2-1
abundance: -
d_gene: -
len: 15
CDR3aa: CASSDSADFYNEQFF
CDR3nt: TGTGCCAGCAGTGACTCGGCAGACTTTTACAATGAGCAGTTCTTC

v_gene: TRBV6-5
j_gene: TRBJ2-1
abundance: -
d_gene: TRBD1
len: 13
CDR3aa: CASSSPATGEQFF
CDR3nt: TGTGCCAGCAGTTCCCCGGCGACAGGGGAGCAGTTCTTC

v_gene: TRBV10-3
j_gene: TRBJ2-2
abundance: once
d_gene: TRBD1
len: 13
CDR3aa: CAITDREAGELFF
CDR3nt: TGTGCCATCACAGACAGGGAAGCCGGGGAGCTGTTTTTT

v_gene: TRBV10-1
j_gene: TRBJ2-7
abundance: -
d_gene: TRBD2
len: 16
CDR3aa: CASSKGGTSGTYEQYF
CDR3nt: TGCGCCAGCAGTAAGGGGGGGACTAGCGGGACCTACGAGCAGTACTTC

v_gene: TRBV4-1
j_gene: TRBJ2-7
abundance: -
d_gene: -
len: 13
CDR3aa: CASSQDLGVEQYF
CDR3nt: TGCGCCAGCAGCCAAGATCTAGGAGTCGAGCAGTACTTC

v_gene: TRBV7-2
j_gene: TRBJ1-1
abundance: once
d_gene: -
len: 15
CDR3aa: CASSLIMLEYTEAFF
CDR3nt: TGTGCCAGCAGCCTTATAATGTTGGAGTACACTGAAGCTTTCTTT